A selection of T cell receptor beta chains follows, all from one sample in a study of T cells after yellow fever vaccination. TCRdb re-derived calls from the 5' RACE reads in MiXCR, one entry per CDR3 protein. The table shows hundreds of thousands of distinct CDR3 sequences, with roughly 10% occurring only once. The sample consisted of PBMCs, taken on the day of the first yellow fever vaccination. These TCRs come from a man between 18 and 35 years old who received the YFV17D yellow fever vaccine. CDR3s include the opening cysteine and the closing phenylalanine or tryptophan. A D gene is named only where the DNA matches it firmly. Clone size is given for some rows only: seen once, a few or many times, or a class if the clone is expanded.

j_call d_call v_call clone_size cdr3_length cdr3_nt cdr3_aa
TRBJ1-1 - TRBV28 - 15 TGTGCCAGCAGCCCCCCGGGCACTCTGAACACTGAAGCTTTCTTT CASSPPGTLNTEAFF
TRBJ2-5 - TRBV7-9 few 15 TGTGCCAGCAGCTTAGTCCTAAGGGGGCAAGAGACCCAGTACTTC CASSLVLRGQETQYF
TRBJ1-6 - TRBV27 - 15 TGTGCCAGCAGGGAAGGGGCAACTTCCAATTCACCCCTCCACTTT CASREGATSNSPLHF
TRBJ2-3 - TRBV14 - 16 TGTGCCAGCAGCCAAGTAATCACTCACGACACAGATACGCAGTATTTT CASSQVITHDTDTQYF
TRBJ1-2 - TRBV5-6 - 11 TGTGCCAGCAGCACGGACTATGGCTACACCTTC CASSTDYGYTF
TRBJ2-4 TRBD1 TRBV28 - 12 TGTGCCAGTTGGGACAGGTGGAACATTCAGTACTTC CASWDRWNIQYF
TRBJ1-5 - TRBV7-2 many 16 TGTGCCAGCAGCTTTAACAGTGGGGGCTCACATCAGCCCCAGCATTTT CASSFNSGGSHQPQHF
TRBJ2-1 TRBD2 TRBV23-1 few 15 TGCGCCAGGGGACTAGCGGGGGGTTCCTACAATGAGCAGTTCTTC CARGLAGGSYNEQFF
TRBJ2-3 - TRBV10-3 - 14 TGTGCCATCAGCGACACACGGGATACAGATACGCAGTATTTT CAISDTRDTDTQYF
TRBJ2-3 - TRBV27 - 15 TGTGCCAGCAGTCTCGCGACAAGTTTCACAGATACGCAGTATTTT CASSLATSFTDTQYF
TRBJ1-2 - TRBV7-2 - 15 TGTGCCAGCAGCCCCTACGGGGGCCTTACCTATGGCTACACCTTC CASSPYGGLTYGYTF
TRBJ2-3 - TRBV24-1 few 14 TGTGCCACCAGTGATTCCCCGGCTGCGGATACGCAGTATTTT CATSDSPAADTQYF
TRBJ2-1 TRBD1 TRBV7-9 few 14 TGTGCCAGCAGCGCACAGGGGTTTTTCGATGAGCAGTTCTTC CASSAQGFFDEQFF
TRBJ1-6 TRBD1 TRBV7-2 - 15 TGTGCCAGCAGCTTAGGACAGGGGATCGGGTCACCCCTCCACTTT CASSLGQGIGSPLHF
TRBJ2-7 TRBD2 TRBV20-1 few 12 TGCAGTGCTTACCGGGGGGAGGGCGAGCAGTACTTC CSAYRGEGEQYF
TRBJ2-1 - TRBV7-9 - 15 TGTGCCAGCCCCGAGGGGACTTTGGAGTACAATGAGCAGTTCTTC CASPEGTLEYNEQFF
TRBJ2-1 - TRBV3-1 few 13 TGTGCCAGCAGCCAATCCCAATACAATGAGCAGTTCTTC CASSQSQYNEQFF
TRBJ2-1 - TRBV11-2 - 15 TGTGCCAGCAGCTTAACCGTAGATACAATTAATGAGCAGTTCTTC CASSLTVDTINEQFF
TRBJ1-1 - TRBV12-3/TRBV12-4 few 14 TGTGCCAGCCTTTTACAGGCCCTAAGCACTGAAGCTTTCTTT CASLLQALSTEAFF
TRBJ2-7 TRBD1 TRBV6-2/TRBV6-3 - 18 TGTGCCAGCCTATCACCCCGTTTAGGCGGACAGGCCCTCTACGAGCAGTACTTC CASLSPRLGGQALYEQYF
TRBJ2-1 TRBD2 TRBV20-1 few 15 TGCAGTGCTAGGGACTTAGCGGGGGTAAACAATGAGCAGTTCTTC CSARDLAGVNNEQFF
TRBJ1-6 - TRBV6-5 - 18 TGTGCCAGCAGTAACTATCCTGGGGGGAGCTCCTATAATTCACCCCTCCACTTT CASSNYPGGSSYNSPLHF